These T cell receptor beta chains were read from a single sample in a study of T cell responses to AZD1222 COVID-19 vaccine. Profiling relied on immunoSEQ multiplex PCR, and the TCRdb table lists in-frame clones only, not all of them. Of 95,000 to 150,000 clones in the sample, 92% were seen once. The input for sequencing was peripheral blood, taken on day 0 of AZD1222 vaccination. These receptors all come from an adult in good health. Both conserved end residues are part of each CDR3. The D gene is left open where the match is weak. Some rows mark clone size as missing; the rest say once, few, many or name a class of expanded clone.

j_call,d_call,clone_size,v_call,cdr3_nt,cdr3_aa
TRBJ2-3,NA,once,TRBV2,TGTGCCAGCGGCATTCTGGAGGAAGATACGCAGTATTTT,CASGILEEDTQYF
TRBJ2-3,NA,NA,TRBV28,TGTGCCAGCAGTAGGGCCGAAGGGGGTGGTACGCAGTATTTT,CASSRAEGGGTQYF
TRBJ1-3,NA,NA,TRBV9,TGTGCCAGCAGCGTAGCAGGGTCCACCTTAAACACCATATATTTT,CASSVAGSTLNTIYF
TRBJ2-3,TRBD2,NA,TRBV5-6,TGTGCCAGCAGCTCCAGACTAGCTCCTGGGGATACGCAGTATTTT,CASSSRLAPGDTQYF
TRBJ2-1,NA,NA,TRBV15,TGTGCCACCAGCAGAGGACGTGAAGGGAGCTCCTACAATGAGCAGTTCTTC,CATSRGREGSSYNEQFF
TRBJ1-4,NA,few,TRBV18,TGTGCCAGCTCACCATGGGGGCAAGCAACTAATGAAAAACTGTTTTTT,CASSPWGQATNEKLFF
TRBJ2-3,NA,NA,TRBV5-8,TGTGCCAGCAGCTTGGGGTTTAGCGGAACACTTCACACTAGCACAGATACGCAGTATTTT,CASSLGFSGTLHTSTDTQYF
TRBJ2-5,NA,NA,TRBV2,TGTGCCAGCAGTGCCGGGGGGCCACCGGAGACCCAGTACTTC,CASSAGGPPETQYF
TRBJ2-4,NA,once,TRBV6-1,TGTGCCAGCAGTGATAGTATGGGAATCAACTTC,CASSDSMGINF
TRBJ1-5,NA,NA,TRBV7-9,TGTGCCAGCAGCTTATCTCAGGGGTTCAATAGCAATCAGCCCCAGCATTTT,CASSLSQGFNSNQPQHF